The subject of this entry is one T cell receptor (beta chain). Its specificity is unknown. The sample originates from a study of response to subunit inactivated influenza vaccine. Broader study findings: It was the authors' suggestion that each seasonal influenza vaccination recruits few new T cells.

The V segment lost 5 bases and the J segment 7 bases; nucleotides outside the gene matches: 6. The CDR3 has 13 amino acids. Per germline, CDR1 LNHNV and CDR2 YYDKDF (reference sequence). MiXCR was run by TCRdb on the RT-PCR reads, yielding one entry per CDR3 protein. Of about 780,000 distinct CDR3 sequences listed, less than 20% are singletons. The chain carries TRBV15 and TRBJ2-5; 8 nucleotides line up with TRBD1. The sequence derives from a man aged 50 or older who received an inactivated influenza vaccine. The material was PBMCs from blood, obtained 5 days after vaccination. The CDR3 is CATSETGVGTQYF. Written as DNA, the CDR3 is TGTGCCACCAGCGAGACAGGGGTGGGGACCCAGTACTTC.